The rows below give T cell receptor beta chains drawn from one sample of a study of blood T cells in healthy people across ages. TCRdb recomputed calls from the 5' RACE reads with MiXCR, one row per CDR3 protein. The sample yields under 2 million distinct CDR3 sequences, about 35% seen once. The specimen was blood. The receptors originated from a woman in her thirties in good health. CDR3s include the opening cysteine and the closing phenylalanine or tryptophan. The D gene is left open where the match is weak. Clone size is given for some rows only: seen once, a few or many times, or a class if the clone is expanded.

CASSQVTSGGPTPSTDTQYF,TGCGCCAGCAGCCAGGTGACTAGCGGGGGGCCAACTCCTAGCACAGATACGCAGTATTTT,TRBD2,TRBV4-1,NA,TRBJ2-3
CSARDGDRGLNTGELFF,TGCAGTGCTAGAGATGGGGACAGGGGGCTGAACACCGGGGAGCTGTTTTTT,TRBD1,TRBV20-1,NA,TRBJ2-2
CASSEVLGISSYEQYF,TGTGCCAGCAGTGAAGTCCTGGGGATAAGCTCCTACGAGCAGTACTTC,NA,TRBV6-1,few,TRBJ2-7
CSVALDPYGYTF,TGCAGCGTCGCGTTAGACCCTTATGGCTACACCTTC,NA,TRBV29-1,few,TRBJ1-2
CASSQPGPRDNEQFF,TGTGCCAGCAGCCAACCGGGACCGCGGGATAATGAGCAGTTCTTC,NA,TRBV3-1,many,TRBJ2-1
CASSVSGRDEQFF,TGTGCCAGCAGCGTAAGCGGGCGCGACGAGCAGTTCTTC,NA,TRBV9,NA,TRBJ2-1
CASTPRTGNGELFF,TGTGCCAGCACCCCGCGTACAGGGAACGGGGAGCTGTTTTTT,NA,TRBV5-4,NA,TRBJ2-2
CASRDYLYNEQFF,TGTGCCAGCAGGGACTACCTCTACAATGAGCAGTTCTTC,NA,TRBV27,NA,TRBJ2-1
CASSFTGPSYNEQFF,TGTGCCAGCAGCTTTACGGGACCTTCCTACAATGAGCAGTTCTTC,NA,TRBV7-2,many,TRBJ2-1
CASTVNLDRANYGYTF,TGTGCCAGCACTGTGAATCTGGACAGAGCCAACTATGGCTACACCTTC,NA,TRBV28,NA,TRBJ1-2
CASSGGINQPQHF,TGTGCCAGCAGCGGGGGGATTAATCAGCCCCAGCATTTT,NA,TRBV6-2/TRBV6-3,few,TRBJ1-5
CASRRTTGQGNQPQHF,TGTGCCAGCAGACGTACAACGGGACAGGGAAATCAGCCCCAGCATTTT,TRBD1,TRBV28,once,TRBJ1-5
CSARDWEQGTDTQYF,TGCAGTGCTAGAGATTGGGAACAGGGAACAGATACGCAGTATTTT,NA,TRBV20-1,many,TRBJ2-3
CAGSFYRGETQYF,TGTGCCGGCAGTTTCTACAGAGGGGAGACCCAGTACTTC,NA,TRBV27,NA,TRBJ2-5
CVSSSTPSTDTQYF,TGTGTCAGCAGCTCGACGCCTAGTACAGATACGCAGTATTTT,NA,TRBV12-3/TRBV12-4,NA,TRBJ2-3